The 23 T cell receptor beta chains below were found in one sample sequenced in a study of beta chain features in type 1 diabetes. The whole isolated RNA underwent reverse transcription, so sequencing captured expressed TCRB transcripts. Produced via immunoSEQ multiplex PCR; TCRdb's table is partial and in-frame only. The sample lists 250,000 or so clones, about 70% seen once, with around 0.05% in the top ten. Material for sequencing was naive CD4+ T cells from blood. These receptors were obtained from a man aged 25-45 years in good health.

This sequence joins TRBV20-1 and TRBJ1-2; no clear D. The CDR3 consists of 9 residues. Deletions cut 4 bases from V and 8 bases from J, with 5 bases between. Germline CDR1 is DFQATT and CDR2 is SNEGSKA (reference sequence). DNA for the CDR3: TGCAGTGCTACCGAAGGCTACACCTTC. Protein: CSATEGYTF.

The chain is built from TRBV20-1 and TRBJ2-1; D call uncertain. Per germline, CDR1 DFQATT and CDR2 SNEGSKA (reference sequence). CDR3 size: 11 residues. The V gene lost 4 bases and the J gene lost 3 bases, with 4 bases spanning the gap. CDR3 in DNA: TGCAGTGCTAATTTCTACAATGAGCAGTTCTTC. Amino acids: CSANFYNEQFF.

The chain couples TRBV6-6 to TRBJ1-6, with D perhaps matching TRBD1 (5 bases). Germline V gene data show CDR1 as MNHNY and CDR2 as SVGAGI (reference sequence). V lost 6 bases, J lost 5 bases, and 8 bases lay in between. This CDR3 contains 13 residues. The CDR3 DNA sequence: TGTGCCAGCAGGACAGCTGATAATTCACCCCTCCACTTT. Its translation: CASRTADNSPLHF.

The chain is built from TRBV30 and TRBJ1-2, with a tentative D call TRBD1 (5 bases). Trimming stripped 0 bases from V and 8 bases from J, with 13 bases between. CDR3 length: 13 amino acids. Germline CDR1 reads GTSNPN; CDR2 reads SVGIG (reference sequence). DNA for the CDR3: TGTGCCTGGAGTGTACAACAGGTTAAGGGCTACACCTTC. Translation: CAWSVQQVKGYTF.

CDR3 DNA sequence: TGTGCCAGCAGCTTAGCCCGAAACACCATATATTTT. Translated: CASSLARNTIYF. V usage is TRBV13 and J usage is TRBJ1-3, with unresolved D. Between the trimmed V and J ends, which lost 1 base and 5 bases, there was a span of 3 bases. CDR3 length equals 12 residues. In germline, CDR1 is PRHDT, CDR2 FYEKMQ (reference sequence). Combining the CDR3 with reference TRBV13 and TRBJ1-3 gives the whole variable domain AAGVIQSPRHLIKEKRETATLKCYPIPRHDTVYWYQQGPGQDPQFLISFYEKMQSDKGSIPDRFSAQQFSDYHSELNMSSLELGDSALYFCASSLARNTIYFGEGSWLTVV.

This rearrangement joins TRBV28 to TRBJ2-5, with 8 bases lining up with TRBD2. V lost 3 bases, J lost 5 bases, and 11 bases stayed unmatched. The germline V gene has CDR1 MDHEN and CDR2 SYDVKM. CDR3 length equals 16 residues. The CDR3 is CASSFRTTGTRETQYF. CDR3 DNA sequence: TGTGCCAGCAGTTTTCGGACAACCGGGACTAGGGAGACCCAGTACTTC.

The chain is built from TRBV28 and TRBJ2-4; D is possibly TRBD2 (6 bases). The V gene lost 3 bases and the J gene lost 3 bases, with 9 bases spanning the gap. Germline assignment: CDR1 MDHEN and CDR2 SYDVKM. There are 14 residues in the CDR3. In DNA, the CDR3 is TGTGCCAGCAGTTTGTCCGGGAGCAAAAACATTCAGTACTTC. Its translation: CASSLSGSKNIQYF.

The chain is built from TRBV30 and TRBJ2-7; D unclear. Germline CDR1 reads GTSNPN; CDR2 reads SVGIG (reference sequence). V was cut by 5 bases and J by 1 base, with 9 bases left in between. The CDR3 runs 12 residues. The CDR3 nucleotides read TGTGCCTGGGCCCCACGGTCCTACGAGCAGTACTTC. This encodes CAWAPRSYEQYF.

The chain has TRBV5-4 and TRBJ1-1; tentative D call: TRBD1 (5 bases). Germline V lookup: CDR1 SGHNT, CDR2 YYREEE (reference sequence). V dropped 3 bases and J dropped 0 bases, with 9 bases sitting between them. The CDR3 covers 14 residues. CDR3 nucleotide sequence: TGTGCCAGCAGCTCGGACACAATGAACACTGAAGCTTTCTTT. This gives the protein CASSSDTMNTEAFF.

V and J are TRBV28 and TRBJ2-7; 12 bases align to TRBD2. From germline, CDR1 is MDHEN and CDR2 SYDVKM. This CDR3 has 17 residues. The junction had 8 bases not matched to a gene; V was cut back by 5 bases and J by 0 bases. The chain's CDR3 is CASSTSGLAGTSYEQYF. The CDR3 DNA sequence: TGTGCCAGCAGTACGTCAGGACTAGCGGGGACCTCCTACGAGCAGTACTTC.

This chain uses TRBV29-1 with TRBJ2-1, with TRBD2 matching 11 bases. Looked up from germline, CDR1 is SQVTM and CDR2 is ANQGSEA. CDR3 length equals 13 residues. The ends lost 7 bases at V and 9 bases at J; junction bases unmatched: 8. The CDR3 reads CSDPTSGRGEQFF. The CDR3 region has the DNA TGCAGCGATCCAACTAGCGGGAGAGGTGAGCAGTTCTTC.

J is TRBJ1-2 and V is TRBV29-1; tentatively, D is TRBD1 (6 bases). Germline V gene sequence: CDR1 SQVTM, CDR2 ANQGSEA. The CDR3 totals 12 residues. V was clipped by 6 bases and J by 10 bases, with 18 bases between them. The DNA of the CDR3 is TGCAGCGTATCACCAGGGGAAGCTGACTACACCTTC. It translates to CSVSPGEADYTF.

As for this clone: The same CDR3 can be traced to other DNA sequences in this sample. The chain couples TRBV30 to TRBJ2-1; unclear D gene. V was cut by 5 bases and J by 8 bases, with 13 bases left in between. The CDR3 is 12 amino acids. Germline V gene sequence: CDR1 GTSNPN, CDR2 SVGIG (reference sequence). The CDR3 spells CAWALLTDEQFF. The CDR3 DNA reads as TGTGCCTGGGCGCTCCTGACGGATGAGCAGTTCTTC.

The J gene is TRBJ2-7, the V gene TRBV4-2; D remains ambiguous. This CDR3 has 12 amino acids. CDR1 and CDR2 (germline): LGHNA, YNFKEQ. The V end was cut by 2 bases, the J end by 6 bases, with 8 bases between. This chain's CDR3 is CASSQQYGEQYF. The CDR3, as DNA: TGTGCCAGCAGCCAACAGTACGGCGAGCAGTACTTC.

The chain employs TRBV5-1 and TRBJ2-1; D is perhaps TRBD1 or TRBD2 (5 bases each). Looked up from germline, CDR1 is SGHRS and CDR2 is YFSETQ. There are 15 residues in the CDR3. Trimming took off 7 bases at V and 0 bases at J, with 14 bases between the two ends. The CDR3 loop is CASSPGGSSYNEQFF. Written as DNA, the CDR3 is TGCGCCAGCTCCCCTGGGGGTAGCTCCTACAATGAGCAGTTCTTC.

This clone was detected a few times. The chain carries TRBV30 and TRBJ2-7; D remains ambiguous. CDR1 GTSNPN and CDR2 SVGIG come from the germline V gene (reference sequence). V was cut by 4 bases and J by 0 bases, with 13 bases left in between. The CDR3 extends over 14 amino acids. The CDR3 bases are TGTGCCTGGACAAGGCGCACCAGCTCCTACGAGCAGTACTTC. Amino acid sequence: CAWTRRTSSYEQYF.

The V call is TRBV28, the J call TRBJ2-5; no clear D. Germline V gene sequence: CDR1 MDHEN, CDR2 SYDVKM. V shed 5 bases and J shed 13 bases, with 20 bases lying between them. This CDR3 region has 13 residues. CDR3 DNA: TGTGCCAGCAGTGCGGACCTAAGGTTATATTGGTACTTC. Encoded protein: CASSADLRLYWYF.

The CDR3 nucleotides are TGTGCCAGCAGACCCTCGGGACAGCAAAACAATGAGCAGTTCTTC. Residues: CASRPSGQQNNEQFF. The V and J genes are TRBV7-2 and TRBJ2-1, with TRBD1 identical over 7 bases. Per the germline V gene, CDR1 is SGHTA and CDR2 is FQGNSA. V lost 6 bases, J lost 5 bases, and 10 bases stayed unmatched. CDR3 size: 15 residues.

The V gene is TRBV7-2, the J gene TRBJ2-3; no firm D call. Germline loops: CDR1 SGHTA, CDR2 FQGNSA. V lost 2 bases to trimming and J lost 4 bases, with 10 bases between them. The CDR3 spans 14 residues. Here the CDR3 DNA reads TGTGCCAGCAGCTTATCCATCCCACCAGATACGCAGTATTTT. As protein: CASSLSIPPDTQYF.

The CDR3: CAWRDSVYEQYF. Written as DNA, the CDR3 is TGTGCCTGGAGGGACTCAGTCTACGAGCAGTACTTC. This sequence joins TRBV30 and TRBJ2-7, with D perhaps TRBD2 (5 bases). The CDR3 is 12 residues long. CDR1 and CDR2 (germline): GTSNPN, SVGIG (reference sequence). V lost 3 bases and J 3 bases, leaving 9 bases between the germline ends.

This chain links TRBV7-9 with TRBJ2-3; TRBD1 aligns across 11 bases. V lost 6 bases, J lost 5 bases, and 10 bases stayed unmatched. This CDR3 spans 16 amino acids. Germline V gives CDR1 SEHNR, CDR2 FQNEAQ (reference sequence). Here the CDR3 DNA reads TGTGCCAGCAGGCCTGCCCCGGGACAGGGGGGAGATACGCAGTATTTT. Encoded protein: CASRPAPGQGGDTQYF.

On this clone itself: Other nucleotide sequences in the sample specify the same CDR3. The V call is TRBV29-1, the J call TRBJ2-7; D is possibly TRBD1 (6 bases). V shed 4 bases and J shed 4 bases, with 11 bases lying between them. Germline assignment: CDR1 SQVTM and CDR2 ANQGSEA. CDR3 length: 12 amino acids. CDR3 in DNA: TGCAGCGTTGGACGGGACACTTACGAGCAGTACTTC. Protein: CSVGRDTYEQYF.

The V call is TRBV4-1, the J call TRBJ2-2, with 9 bases matching TRBD2. Germline V lookup: CDR1 MGHRA, CDR2 YSYEKL. CDR3 size: 19 residues. The J segment lost 1 base and the V segment lost 1 base, leaving 10 bases of the junction unmatched. Here the CDR3 DNA reads TGCGCCAGCAGCCAAGTGGGTAGGACTAGCGACCGGAACACCGGGGAGCTGTTTTTT. Translation: CASSQVGRTSDRNTGELFF.